One sample yielded the 7 T cell receptor beta chains listed below, sequenced in a study of T cell responses to AZD1222 COVID-19 vaccine. Assay used: immunoSEQ multiplex PCR; TCRdb lists only in-frame clones, some missing. The table shows around 80,000 clones, with 83% occurring only once. The source material was peripheral blood, sampled 28 days after the second AZD1222 dose. These receptors were taken from an adult who received the AZD1222 COVID-19 vaccine.

V usage is TRBV29-1 and J usage is TRBJ1-1; maybe TRBD1 (6 bases). The CDR3 runs to 12 residues. The V gene's germline CDR1 is SQVTM and CDR2 ANQGSEA. Deletions cut 5 bases from V and 4 bases from J, with 11 bases between. CDR3 nucleotide sequence: TGCAGCGTTAATCGGGGGCCCACTGAAGCTTTCTTT. It translates to CSVNRGPTEAFF.

The chain joins TRBV28 to TRBJ2-7, with D possibly called TRBD1 or TRBD2 (5 bases each). The CDR3 contains 15 residues. Germline V lookup: CDR1 MDHEN, CDR2 SYDVKM. Trimming removed 6 bases at V and 5 bases at J, with 20 bases between. Here the CDR3 DNA reads TGTGCCAGCAGCCTTGGATTGACCGGGACCGACGAGCAGTACTTC. Translation gives CASSLGLTGTDEQYF.

This chain links TRBV9 with TRBJ2-3; a weak D match, TRBD1 (5 bases). The germline V and J ends were trimmed by 4 bases and 6 bases, with 18 bases remaining between them. CDR1 SGDLS and CDR2 YYNGEE come from the germline V gene. This CDR3 contains 15 residues. The CDR3 DNA is TGTGCCAGCAGCCGTCTGGGGCGCTCTTACGATACGCAGTATTTT. It yields the protein CASSRLGRSYDTQYF.

This chain joins TRBV28 and TRBJ1-5; a possible D gene is TRBD1 (5 bases). Trimming stripped 3 bases from V and 0 bases from J, with 15 bases between. CDR1 MDHEN and CDR2 SYDVKM come from the germline V gene. This CDR3 is 17 amino acids long. Written as DNA, the CDR3 is TGTGCCAGCAGTTTGGTTCCGGGGCAGGATAGCAATCAGCCCCAGCATTTT. Amino acids: CASSLVPGQDSNQPQHF.

The chain carries TRBV5-1 and TRBJ1-1; no firm D call. The CDR3 is 14 residues long. Germline V CDR1 and CDR2: SGHRS, YFSETQ. V gave up 1 base and J gave up 1 base, with 8 bases separating them. DNA of the CDR3: TGCGCCAGCAGCTTGTCGACGGCGAACACTGAAGCTTTCTTT. This sequence encodes CASSLSTANTEAFF.

This chain connects TRBV5-4 to TRBJ2-3; TRBD2 might be the D (6 bases). Deletions cut 4 bases from V and 4 bases from J, with 19 bases between. CDR1 is SGHNT, CDR2 YYREEE, per germline (reference sequence). CDR3 length equals 16 residues. The CDR3 protein is CASSPLGGSDSDTQYF. The CDR3 DNA follows: TGTGCCAGCAGCCCCCTGGGGGGTAGCGATTCAGATACGCAGTATTTT. Supplemented by reference TRBV5-4 and TRBJ2-3, the full variable domain reads ETGVTQSPTHLIKTRGQQVTLRCSSQSGHNTVSWYQQALGQGPQFIFQYYREEENGRGNFPPRFSGLQFPNYSSELNVNALELDDSALYLCASSPLGGSDSDTQYFGPGTRLTVL.

The chain couples TRBV19 to TRBJ2-2; TRBD2 might be the D (5 bases). The CDR3 extends over 11 amino acids. Trimming cost V 3 bases and J 10 bases, with 6 bases left between them. Germline CDR1 is LNHDA and CDR2 is SQIVND (reference sequence). The CDR3 is CASSIREELFF. In DNA, the CDR3 is TGTGCCAGTAGTATTCGGGAGGAGCTGTTTTTT.